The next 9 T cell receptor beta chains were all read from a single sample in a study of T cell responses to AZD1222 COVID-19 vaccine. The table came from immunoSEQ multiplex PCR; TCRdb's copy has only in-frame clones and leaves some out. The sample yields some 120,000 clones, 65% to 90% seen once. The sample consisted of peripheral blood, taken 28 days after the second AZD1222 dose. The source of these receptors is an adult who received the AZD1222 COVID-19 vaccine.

CDR3 in DNA: TGTGCCAGCAGCTTAGCCCCGGGCCTCGATGAAAAACTGTTTTTT. Translating gives CASSLAPGLDEKLFF. This chain joins TRBV7-6 and TRBJ1-4; D is unclear. Germline loops: CDR1 SGHVS, CDR2 FNYEAQ. Trimming stripped 0 bases from V and 6 bases from J, with 11 bases between. The CDR3 runs to 15 residues. Together with reference TRBV7-6 and TRBJ1-4, the CDR3 gives the full variable domain: GAGVSQSPRYKVTKRGQDVALRCDPISGHVSLYWYRQALGQGPEFLTYFNYEAQQDKSGLPNDRFSAERPEGSISTLTIQRTEQRDSAMYRCASSLAPGLDEKLFFGSGTQLSVL.

The CDR3: CASSTDRAYGYTF. DNA for the CDR3: TGCGCCAGCAGTACCGACAGGGCCTATGGCTACACCTTC. The chain uses TRBV10-1 and TRBJ1-2, with 7 bases fitting TRBD1. The V gene's germline CDR1 is WNHNN and CDR2 SYGVQD (reference sequence). The CDR3 extends over 13 amino acids. The ends lost 5 bases at V and 4 bases at J; junction bases unmatched: 4.

The CDR3 DNA is TGTGCCAGCAGATTACCTTCTGGCTATGGCTACACCTTC. This codes for CASRLPSGYGYTF. The chain uses TRBV6-6 and TRBJ1-2; D unclear. The CDR3 runs 13 residues. Germline lookup yields CDR1 MNHNY and CDR2 SVGAGI (reference sequence). Trimming took 6 bases from V and 4 from J, leaving 12 bases between them.

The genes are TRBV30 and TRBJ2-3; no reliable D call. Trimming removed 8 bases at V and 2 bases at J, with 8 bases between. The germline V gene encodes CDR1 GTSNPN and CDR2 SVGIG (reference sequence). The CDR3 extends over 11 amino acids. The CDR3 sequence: CATAPTDTQYF. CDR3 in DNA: TGTGCCACCGCCCCCACAGATACGCAGTATTTT.

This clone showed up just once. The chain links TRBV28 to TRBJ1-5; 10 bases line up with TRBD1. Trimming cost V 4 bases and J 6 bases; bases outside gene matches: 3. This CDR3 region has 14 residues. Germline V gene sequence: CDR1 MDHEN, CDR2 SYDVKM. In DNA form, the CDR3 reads TGTGCCAGCAGTTCCCGACAGGGGGCTCAGCCCCAGCATTTT. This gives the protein CASSSRQGAQPQHF.

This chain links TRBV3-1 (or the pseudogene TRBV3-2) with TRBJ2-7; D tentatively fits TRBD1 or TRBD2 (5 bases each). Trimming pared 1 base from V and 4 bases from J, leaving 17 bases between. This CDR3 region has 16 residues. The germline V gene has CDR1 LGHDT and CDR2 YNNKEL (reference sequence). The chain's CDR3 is CASSQGVLGDEYEQYF. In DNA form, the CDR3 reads TGTGCCAGCAGCCAAGGCGTCTTAGGGGACGAATACGAGCAGTACTTC.

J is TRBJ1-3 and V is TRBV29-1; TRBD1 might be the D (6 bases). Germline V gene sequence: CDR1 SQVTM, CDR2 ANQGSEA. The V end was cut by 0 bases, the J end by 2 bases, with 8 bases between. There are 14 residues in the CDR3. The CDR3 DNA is TGCAGCGTTGAAGATAACAGGGCTGGAAACACCATATATTTT. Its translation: CSVEDNRAGNTIYF. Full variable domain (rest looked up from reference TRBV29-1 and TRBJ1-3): SAVISQKPSRDICQRGTSLTIQCQVDSQVTMMFWYRQQPGQSLTLIATANQGSEATYESGFVIDKFPISRPNLTFSTLTVSNMSPEDSSIYLCSVEDNRAGNTIYFGEGSWLTVV.

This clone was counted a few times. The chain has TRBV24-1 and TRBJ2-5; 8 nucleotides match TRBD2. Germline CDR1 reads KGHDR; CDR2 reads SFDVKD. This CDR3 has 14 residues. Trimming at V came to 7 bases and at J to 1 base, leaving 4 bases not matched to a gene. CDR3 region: CATSPAGGQETQYF. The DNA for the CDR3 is TGTGCCACCAGCCCCGCGGGGGGCCAAGAGACCCAGTACTTC.

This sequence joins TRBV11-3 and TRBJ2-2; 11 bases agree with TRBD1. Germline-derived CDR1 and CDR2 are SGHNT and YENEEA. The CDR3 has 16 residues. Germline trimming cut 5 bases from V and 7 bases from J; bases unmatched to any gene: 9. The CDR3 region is CASSLTDRGRGGELFF. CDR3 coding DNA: TGTGCCAGCAGCCTCACGGACAGGGGGCGAGGCGGGGAGCTGTTTTTT.